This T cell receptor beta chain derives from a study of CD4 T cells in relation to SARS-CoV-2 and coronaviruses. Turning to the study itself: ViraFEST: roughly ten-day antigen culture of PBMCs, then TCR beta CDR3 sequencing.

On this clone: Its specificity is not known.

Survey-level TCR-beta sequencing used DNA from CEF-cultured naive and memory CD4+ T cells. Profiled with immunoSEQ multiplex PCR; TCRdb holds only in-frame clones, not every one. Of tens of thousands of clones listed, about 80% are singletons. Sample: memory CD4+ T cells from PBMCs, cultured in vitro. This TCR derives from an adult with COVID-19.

This CDR3 reads CASSLLTGELFF. The CDR3, as DNA: TGTGCCAGCAGCTTGCTCACCGGGGAGCTGTTTTTT. The chain links TRBV7-2 to TRBJ2-2; D unclear. The CDR3 spans 12 residues. V lost 3 bases to trimming and J lost 4 bases, with 3 bases between them. CDR1 and CDR2 from the germline V gene are SGHTA and FQGNSA.